The clone carrying this T cell receptor (beta chain) was seen only once. Measured with immunoSEQ multiplex PCR; TCRdb has only the in-frame clones, and not every one. In the table there are fewer than 350,000 clones, roughly 90% of which are singletons. Germline V gives CDR1 GTSNPN, CDR2 SVGIG (reference sequence). The length of the CDR3 is 14 residues. Trimming removed 2 bases at V and 4 bases at J, with 12 bases between. This specimen comes from a study of blood T cell repertoires in COVID-19. This TCR was sampled from a woman aged 18-35 years with acute COVID-19. The sample taken for sequencing was PBMCs or T cells enriched from blood (not recorded which). The genes are TRBV30 and TRBJ1-3; perhaps TRBD1 as D (5 bases). The CDR3 region has the DNA TGTGCCTGGAGTAGACTGGGGCCCGGAAACACCATATATTTT. Translated, it gives CAWSRLGPGNTIYF.